This TCR beta chain derives from a study of T cell responses to AZD1222 COVID-19 vaccine. Whole-study results and caveats: Baseline serology detected seropositivity in only a handful of AZD1222 recipients. With dominance at 160-218 and 743-854, vaccine-associated CD4 TCRs spanned spike.

There are 15 residues in the CDR3. With V trimmed by 3 bases and J by 5 bases, 9 bases remained unmatched. Germline loops: CDR1 LNHDA, CDR2 SQIVND (reference sequence). Points on this clone: Its antigen is unknown.

Method: immunoSEQ multiplex PCR; TCRdb's copy keeps in-frame clones and lacks some. This sample carries 160,000 or so clones, 92% of them seen once, and the ten largest clones take about 1.1%. The sequencing here drew on peripheral blood, taken 28 days after the second AZD1222 dose. The chain is built from TRBV19 and TRBJ2-5; 7 nucleotides match TRBD2. The sequence was obtained from an adult who received the AZD1222 COVID-19 vaccine. The CDR3: CASSIGPGGVETQYF. In DNA form, the CDR3 reads TGTGCCAGTAGTATTGGGCCGGGGGGTGTTGAGACCCAGTACTTC.